This section outlines one T cell receptor beta chain sequence together with its context. PCR involved 60 Vbeta and 13 Jbeta primers. Profiled with immunoSEQ multiplex PCR; TCRdb holds only in-frame clones, not every one. The profile shows under 110,000 clones, over 70% of them singletons. Healthy individuals who donated bone marrow served as the donors. The trim removed 6 bases at V and 10 bases at J, leaving 10 bases unmatched. The CDR3 is 14 amino acids. Germline V gene lookup returns CDR1 MNHNS and CDR2 SASEGT. The data were taken from a study of cytomegalovirus exposure and HLA in healthy donors. The chain recombines TRBV6-1 with TRBJ2-4; the match to TRBD1 covers 9 bases. Sequencing was done on a sample of PBMCs. The sequence came from a boy younger than 18 in good health and CMV-seronegative. CDR3 residues: CASSPPGQGRIQYF. CDR3 nucleotides: TGTGCCAGCAGCCCCCCCGGACAGGGGAGAATTCAGTACTTC.